This TCR beta chain comes out of a study of blood T cell repertoires in COVID-19. This clone was recorded once. This CDR3 has 13 amino acids. Germline CDR1 and CDR2: SGHDN and FVKESK. V shed 0 bases and J shed 12 bases, with 12 bases lying between them. Only in-frame clones appear in the TCRdb table, and some are missing; sequencing was by immunoSEQ multiplex PCR. The data show 70,000 or so clones, approximately 73% seen once. The chain uses TRBV14 and TRBJ2-1; D perhaps matches TRBD1 (6 bases). This TCR was recovered from a man aged 60 to 69 with COVID-19, enrolled during active disease. Sequenced material: peripheral blood. This CDR3 is CASSQEQGSMQFF. DNA of the CDR3: TGTGCCAGCAGCCAAGAACAGGGTTCAATGCAGTTCTTC.